This T cell receptor (beta chain) was obtained from a study of cytomegalovirus exposure and HLA in healthy donors. V dropped 3 bases and J dropped 1; count of bases not matched to a gene: 7. Germline V gene lookup returns CDR1 MDHEN and CDR2 SYDVKM. CDR3 length: 16 residues. The PCR contained 60 Vbeta and 13 Jbeta primers. Clones were sequenced by immunoSEQ multiplex PCR, and TCRdb holds only the in-frame ones, with some missing. The profile covers roughly 250,000 clones, with roughly 70% appearing a single time and approximately 2.5% taken by the ten largest. The clonotype originates from a female donor in good health and CMV-seronegative. The gene calls are TRBV28 and TRBJ1-1; 8 bases align to TRBD1. Sequencing was performed on PBMCs. This chain's CDR3 is CASSFGRGRANTEAFF. For the CDR3, the DNA is TGTGCCAGCAGTTTTGGCAGGGGGCGGGCGAACACTGAAGCTTTCTTT.